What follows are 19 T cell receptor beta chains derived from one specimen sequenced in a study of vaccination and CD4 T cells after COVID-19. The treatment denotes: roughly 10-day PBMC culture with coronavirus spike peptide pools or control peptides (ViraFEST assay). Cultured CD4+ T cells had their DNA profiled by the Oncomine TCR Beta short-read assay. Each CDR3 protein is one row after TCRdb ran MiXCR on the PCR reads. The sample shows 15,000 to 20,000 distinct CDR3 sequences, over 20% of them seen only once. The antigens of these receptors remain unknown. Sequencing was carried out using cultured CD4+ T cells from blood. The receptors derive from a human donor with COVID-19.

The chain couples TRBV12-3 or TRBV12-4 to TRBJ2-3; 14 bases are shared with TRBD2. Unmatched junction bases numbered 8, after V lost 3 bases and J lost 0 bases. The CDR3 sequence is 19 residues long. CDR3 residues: CASSFLRLAGGVSTDTQYF. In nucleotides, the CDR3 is TGTGCCAGCAGTTTTCTACGACTAGCGGGGGGGGTGAGCACAGATACGCAGTATTTT.

CDR3 sequence: CASSKRELETQYF. The CDR3 DNA reads as TGTGCCAGCAGTAAAAGGGAGCTGGAGACCCAGTACTTC. The chain joins TRBV6-1 to TRBJ2-5; TRBD2 might be the D (5 bases). The CDR3 has 13 amino acids. Germline CDR1 is MNHNS and CDR2 is SASEGT. The V gene lost 5 bases and the J gene lost 5 bases, with 12 bases spanning the gap.

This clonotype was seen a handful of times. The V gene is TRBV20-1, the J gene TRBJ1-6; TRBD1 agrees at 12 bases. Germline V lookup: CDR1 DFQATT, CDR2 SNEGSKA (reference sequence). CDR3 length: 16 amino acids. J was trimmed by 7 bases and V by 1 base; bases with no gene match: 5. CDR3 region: CSARGDRGRANSPLHF. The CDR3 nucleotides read TGCAGTGCTAGAGGGGACAGGGGGCGAGCCAATTCACCCCTCCACTTT.

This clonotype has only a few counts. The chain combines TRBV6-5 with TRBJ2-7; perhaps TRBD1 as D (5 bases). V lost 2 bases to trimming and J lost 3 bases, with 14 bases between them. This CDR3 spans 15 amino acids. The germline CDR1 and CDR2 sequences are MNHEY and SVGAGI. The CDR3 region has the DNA TGTGCCAGCAGTTACATCGGACAACCTGACTACGAGCAGTACTTC. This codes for CASSYIGQPDYEQYF.

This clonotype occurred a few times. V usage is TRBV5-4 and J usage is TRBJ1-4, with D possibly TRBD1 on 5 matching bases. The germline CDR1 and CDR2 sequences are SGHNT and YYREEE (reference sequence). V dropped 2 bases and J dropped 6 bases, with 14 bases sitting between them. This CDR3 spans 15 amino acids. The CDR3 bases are TGTGCCAGCAGCTTTGATCAGGGTCGAGATGAAAAACTGTTTTTT. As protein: CASSFDQGRDEKLFF.

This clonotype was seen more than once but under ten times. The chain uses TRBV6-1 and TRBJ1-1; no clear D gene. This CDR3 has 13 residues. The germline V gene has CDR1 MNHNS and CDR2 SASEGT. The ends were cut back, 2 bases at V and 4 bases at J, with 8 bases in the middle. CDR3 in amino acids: CASSETRRTEAFF. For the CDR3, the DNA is TGTGCCAGCAGTGAAACGAGACGCACTGAAGCTTTCTTT.

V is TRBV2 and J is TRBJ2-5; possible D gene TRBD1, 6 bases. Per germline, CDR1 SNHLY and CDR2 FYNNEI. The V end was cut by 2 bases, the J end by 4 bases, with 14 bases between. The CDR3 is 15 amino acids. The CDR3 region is CASSETGPRRETQYF. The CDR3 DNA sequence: TGTGCCAGCAGTGAAACAGGGCCCAGGAGAGAGACCCAGTACTTC.

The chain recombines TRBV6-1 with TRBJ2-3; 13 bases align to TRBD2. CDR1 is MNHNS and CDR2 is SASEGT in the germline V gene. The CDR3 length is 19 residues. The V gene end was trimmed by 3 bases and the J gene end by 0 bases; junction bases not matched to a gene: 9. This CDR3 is CASSETSGGSYRSTDTQYF. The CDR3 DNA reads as TGTGCCAGCAGTGAGACTAGCGGGGGGTCCTATCGTAGCACAGATACGCAGTATTTT.

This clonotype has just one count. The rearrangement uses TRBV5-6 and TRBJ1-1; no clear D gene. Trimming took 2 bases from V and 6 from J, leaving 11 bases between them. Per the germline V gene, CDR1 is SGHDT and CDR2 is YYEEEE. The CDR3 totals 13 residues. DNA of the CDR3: TGTGCCAGCAGCTTCGGTGCAGGCCCTGAAGCTTTCTTT. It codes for CASSFGAGPEAFF.

This chain's CDR3 is CASSAQMTGKGHTIYF. The CDR3 DNA is TGCGCCAGCAGCGCCCAGATGACAGGGAAGGGGCACACCATATATTTT. The V call is TRBV5-1, the J call TRBJ1-3; 7 bases are shared with TRBD1. Losses at the gene ends were 4 bases for V and 8 bases for J; bases not matched to a gene: 15. CDR1 SGHRS and CDR2 YFSETQ come from the germline V gene. The CDR3 contains 16 residues.

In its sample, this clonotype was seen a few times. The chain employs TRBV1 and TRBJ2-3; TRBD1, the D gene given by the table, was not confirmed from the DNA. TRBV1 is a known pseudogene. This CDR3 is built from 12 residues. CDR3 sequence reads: CTSSLVPDTQYF. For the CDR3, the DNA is TGCACCAGCAGCCTTGTCCCAGATACGCAGTATTTT.

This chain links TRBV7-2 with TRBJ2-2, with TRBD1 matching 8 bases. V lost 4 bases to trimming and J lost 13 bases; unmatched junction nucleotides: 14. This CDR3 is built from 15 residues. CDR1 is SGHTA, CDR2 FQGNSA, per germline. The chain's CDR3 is CASSWPGQALVGLFF. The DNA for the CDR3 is TGTGCCAGCAGCTGGCCGGGACAGGCCCTCGTGGGGCTGTTTTTT.

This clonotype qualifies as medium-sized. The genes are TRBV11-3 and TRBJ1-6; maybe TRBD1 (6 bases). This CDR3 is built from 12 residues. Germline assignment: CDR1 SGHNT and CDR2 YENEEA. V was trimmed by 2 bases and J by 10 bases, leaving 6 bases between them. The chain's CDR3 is CASSLQGSPLHF. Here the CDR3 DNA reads TGTGCCAGCAGCTTACAGGGGTCACCCCTCCACTTT.

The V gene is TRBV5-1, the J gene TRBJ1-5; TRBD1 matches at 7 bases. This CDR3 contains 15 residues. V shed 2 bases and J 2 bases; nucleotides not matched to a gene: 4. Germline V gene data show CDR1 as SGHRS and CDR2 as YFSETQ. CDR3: CASSLGGIGNQPQHF. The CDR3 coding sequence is TGCGCCAGCAGCTTAGGGGGCATTGGCAATCAGCCCCAGCATTTT.

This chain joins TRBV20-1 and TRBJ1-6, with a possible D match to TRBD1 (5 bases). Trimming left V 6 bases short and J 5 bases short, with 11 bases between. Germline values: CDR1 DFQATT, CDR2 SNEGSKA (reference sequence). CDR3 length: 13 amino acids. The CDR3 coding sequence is TGCAGTGCAACGGGACCAAATAATTCACCCCTCCACTTT. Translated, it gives CSATGPNNSPLHF.

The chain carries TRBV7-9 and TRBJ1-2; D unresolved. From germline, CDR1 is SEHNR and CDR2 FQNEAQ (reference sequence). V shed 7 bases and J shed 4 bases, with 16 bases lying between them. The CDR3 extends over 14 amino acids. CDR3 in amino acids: CASTDFPSSYGYTF. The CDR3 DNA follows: TGTGCCAGCACCGATTTCCCCAGTTCCTATGGCTACACCTTC.

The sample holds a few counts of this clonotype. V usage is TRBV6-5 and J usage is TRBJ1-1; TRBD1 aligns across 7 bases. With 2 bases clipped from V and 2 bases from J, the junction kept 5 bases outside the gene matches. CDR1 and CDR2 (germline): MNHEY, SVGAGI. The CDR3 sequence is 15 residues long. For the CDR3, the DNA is TGTGCCAGCAGTTACACCGGGACAGTCAACACTGAAGCTTTCTTT. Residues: CASSYTGTVNTEAFF.

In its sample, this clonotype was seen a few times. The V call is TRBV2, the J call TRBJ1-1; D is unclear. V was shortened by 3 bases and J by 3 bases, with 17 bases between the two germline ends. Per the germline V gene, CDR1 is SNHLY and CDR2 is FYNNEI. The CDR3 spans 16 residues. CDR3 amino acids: CASSDPGRVEDTEAFF. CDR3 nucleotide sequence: TGTGCCAGCAGTGATCCCGGACGGGTGGAGGACACTGAAGCTTTCTTT.

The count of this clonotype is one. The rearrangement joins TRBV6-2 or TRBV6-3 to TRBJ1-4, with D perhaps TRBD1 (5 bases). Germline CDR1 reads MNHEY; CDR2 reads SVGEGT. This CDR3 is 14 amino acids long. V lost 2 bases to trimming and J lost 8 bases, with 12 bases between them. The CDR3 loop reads CASSYDTGREKLFF. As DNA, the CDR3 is TGTGCCAGCAGTTACGACACAGGTCGGGAAAAACTGTTTTTT.